This TCR beta chain was captured in a study of T cell repertoires in cytomegalovirus infection (dated 2019 in TCRdb). About the full investigation: Because public TCR beta signatures pointed to carriage of CMV infection together with the matching HLA type, the HLA type of each donor mattered for the analysis.

Of note for this clonotype: The antigen it binds to is not known. No base qualities exist here, and no much larger clone lies one base off it.

From the cysteine up to the phenylalanine, the CDR3 has a length of 15 residues. The only DNA kept is the CDR3, 45 bases in frame from the first base. After removal of 8 bases from V and 7 bases from J, the junction retains 16 bases not matched to a gene. In the germline V gene (reference sequence), CDR1 corresponds to LNHDA and CDR2 to SQIVND. Points the paper makes about the study in general: In both this cohort and an independent roughly 330-donor cohort, the cumulative frequency of public TCR beta family members distinguished carriers of CMV infection plus the relevant HLA type. The ex vivo response was dominated by HLA-C-restricted CMV-specific TCR beta clonotypes, which also provided the single most frequent clonotype in two of eight donors.

The listed sequencing device is Illumina HiSeq 1500. The raw public data were reprocessed by TCRdb itself: fastp quality trimming at Q25, MiXCR clonotype calling, in-frame beta chains only. Rows matching on CDR3 protein sequence are summarized as one entry with the most common DNA and genes. The table for this sample lists about 180,000 distinct CDR3 sequences; approximately 15% of them were counted only once. 27% of the sample rests with the top ten. The clonotype originates from a human donor in good health (CMV status not recorded). Some clones in this sample may be carry-over from other donors' samples. Sample: PBMCs. Rearrangement joined TRBV19 to TRBJ2-7; 8 central bases correspond to TRBD1. Read as DNA, the sequence is TGTGCCAGTCGAGAACTCGGGACAGGTTACGAGGAGCAGTACTTC. It encodes CASRELGTGYEEQYF.